These T cell receptor beta chains were read from a single sample in a study of T cells in Graves' hyperthyroidism and ophthalmopathy. TCRdb fed the multiplex PCR reads into MiXCR, producing one record per CDR3 protein. The repertoire consists of around 400,000 distinct CDR3 sequences, with about 13% occurring once and the leading ten covering 9.2%. The sequencing input was blood. Source of these receptors: a woman in her late teens or twenties with Graves' hyperthyroidism. Each CDR3 is given with its conserved first and last residue. A D gene is named only where the DNA matches it firmly. Expanded clones are given a class, and other clones once, few, many or no size at all.

V: TRBV5-6; J: TRBJ2-7; D: TRBD1; size: few; CDR3: CASSNRGRREQYF; DNA: TGTGCCAGCAGCAACAGGGGGCGCCGGGAGCAGTACTTC
V: TRBV7-8; J: TRBJ2-2; D: TRBD2; size: many; CDR3: CASSLDRPSGAGELFF; DNA: TGTGCCAGCAGCTTAGATAGGCCTAGCGGGGCCGGGGAGCTGTTTTTT
V: TRBV5-1; J: TRBJ1-2; D: .; size: many; CDR3: CASMKDPNILLGYTF; DNA: TGCGCCAGCATGAAGGACCCCAATATCCTTCTCGGGTACACCTTC
V: TRBV3-1; J: TRBJ2-1; D: TRBD2; size: many; CDR3: CASSQDTPVVVAGDDEQFF; DNA: TGTGCCAGCAGCCAAGATACCCCCGTCGTGGTAGCGGGGGACGATGAGCAGTTCTTC
V: TRBV9; J: TRBJ1-2; D: .; size: few; CDR3: CANSVVDQLSYGYTF; DNA: TGTGCCAACAGCGTAGTGGATCAACTCTCCTATGGCTACACCTTC
V: TRBV11-1; J: TRBJ1-1; D: .; size: many; CDR3: CASSFQDMNTEAFF; DNA: TGTGCCAGCAGCTTCCAAGATATGAACACTGAAGCTTTCTTT
V: TRBV9; J: TRBJ2-5; D: TRBD2; size: few; CDR3: CASSVTSGYQETQYF; DNA: TGTGCCAGCAGCGTAACTAGCGGGTACCAAGAGACCCAGTACTTC
V: TRBV30; J: TRBJ1-4; D: .; size: many; CDR3: CAWSLGVTELGLFF; DNA: TGTGCCTGGAGTTTGGGGGTGACAGAATTGGGACTGTTTTTT
V: TRBV19; J: TRBJ2-1; D: .; size: .; CDR3: CASSIAVAYEQFF; DNA: TGTGCCAGTAGTATTGCAGTTGCCTACGAGCAGTTCTTC
V: TRBV10-2; J: TRBJ1-4; D: .; size: many; CDR3: CASSDSFTAEKLFF; DNA: TGCGCCAGCAGTGACTCCTTTACAGCCGAAAAACTGTTTTTT
V: TRBV12-3/TRBV12-4; J: TRBJ1-2; D: .; size: .; CDR3: CASQWGEVSNYGYTF; DNA: TGTGCCAGCCAATGGGGGGAGGTTTCTAACTATGGCTACACCTTC
V: TRBV19; J: TRBJ2-1; D: TRBD1; size: .; CDR3: CASSIRDRDNNEQFF; DNA: TGTGCCAGTAGTATCCGGGACAGGGATAACAATGAGCAGTTCTTC
V: TRBV12-3/TRBV12-4; J: TRBJ1-1; D: .; size: many; CDR3: CASSLRGTDTEAFF; DNA: TGTGCCAGCAGTTTACGGGGTACGGACACTGAAGCTTTCTTT
V: TRBV27; J: TRBJ1-2; D: TRBD1; size: .; CDR3: CASSSRGRPNYGYTF; DNA: TGTGCCAGCAGTTCCAGGGGGCGCCCTAACTATGGCTACACCTTC
V: TRBV19; J: TRBJ2-7; D: TRBD1; size: .; CDR3: CASSHRDSPYEQYF; DNA: TGTGCCAGTAGTCACCGGGACAGCCCCTACGAGCAGTACTTC
V: TRBV24-1; J: TRBJ2-1; D: TRBD1; size: many; CDR3: CATSDPGQGVGEQFF; DNA: TGTGCCACCAGTGACCCGGGACAGGGGGTTGGAGAGCAGTTCTTC
V: TRBV6-1; J: TRBJ1-1; D: .; size: .; CDR3: CASTGRGATEAFF; DNA: TGTGCCAGCACCGGACGGGGGGCCACTGAAGCTTTCTTT
V: TRBV4-1; J: TRBJ2-7; D: .; size: few; CDR3: CASSFFYPESYEQYF; DNA: TGCGCCAGCAGCTTTTTTTATCCAGAATCCTACGAGCAGTACTTC
V: TRBV5-1; J: TRBJ2-7; D: .; size: .; CDR3: CASSKQGYEQYF; DNA: TGTGCCAGCAGCAAACAGGGATACGAGCAGTACTTC
V: TRBV27; J: TRBJ2-7; D: .; size: many; CDR3: CASSLSPRAPYEQYF; DNA: TGTGCCAGCAGTTTATCCCCCAGGGCCCCCTACGAGCAGTACTTC